The 5 T cell receptor beta chains presented below share a single source sample, sequenced in a study of a mutant IDH1 vaccine in newly diagnosed glioma. The time point was: baseline, week 1 (first vaccination visit). Treatment indicated: pre-vaccination baseline after standard-of-care therapy. Repertoires were generated with immunoSEQ multiplex PCR, while TCRdb's copy carries only in-frame clones and drops some. Among tens of thousands of clones, 75% to 90% were seen once, and the ten largest hold around 4.9%. Here the sequenced sample was PBMCs, taken from a glioma patient treated with radiotherapy, temozolomide or both. All receptors come from a middle-aged woman with glioma.

The V call is TRBV4-2, the J call TRBJ1-1; 7 nucleotides agree with TRBD1. CDR1 is LGHNA, CDR2 YNFKEQ, per germline. The CDR3 spans 17 residues. After removal of 0 bases from V and 0 bases from J, the junction contained 7 bases not matched to a gene. The CDR3 nucleotides read TGTGCCAGCAGCCAAGAAGAAGGGGGCGAGGTGAACACTGAAGCTTTCTTT. It is translated as CASSQEEGGEVNTEAFF.

The J gene is TRBJ1-1, the V gene TRBV19; TRBD1 is a possible D gene (5 bases). This CDR3 has 14 residues. Germline V gives CDR1 LNHDA, CDR2 SQIVND (reference sequence). The ends were cut back, 3 bases at V and 2 bases at J, with 10 bases in the middle. CDR3 DNA sequence: TGTGCCAGTAGTATGGATCAGGGCAACACTGAAGCTTTCTTT. Translating it yields CASSMDQGNTEAFF.

Here the CDR3 DNA reads TGTGCCAGCAGTCCTCATCCCGGATACGAGCAGTACTTC. Amino acid sequence: CASSPHPGYEQYF. The chain employs TRBV28 and TRBJ2-7; D is unclear. V was shortened by 5 bases and J by 4 bases, with 12 bases between the two germline ends. This CDR3 contains 13 residues. Germline CDR1 reads MDHEN; CDR2 reads SYDVKM.

This chain connects TRBV5-1 to TRBJ2-2; 8 bases are a match to TRBD2. Germline-derived CDR1 and CDR2 are SGHRS and YFSETQ. V gave up 2 bases and J gave up 5 bases; unmatched junction bases: 5. This CDR3 has 15 amino acids. The CDR3 nucleotides are TGCGCCAGCAGCTTAGCGGGAGACTTTACCGGGGAGCTGTTTTTT. Protein: CASSLAGDFTGELFF. Full variable domain (outside the CDR3, taken from reference TRBV5-1 and TRBJ2-2): KAGVTQTPRYLIKTRGQQVTLSCSPISGHRSVSWYQQTPGQGLQFLFEYFSETQRNKGNFPGRFSGRQFSNSRSEMNVSTLELGDSALYLCASSLAGDFTGELFFGEGSRLTVL.

J is TRBJ2-7 and V is TRBV2, with 11 nucleotides matching TRBD2. The CDR3 has 13 amino acids. With V trimmed by 6 bases and J by 4 bases, 2 bases remained unmatched. CDR1 SNHLY and CDR2 FYNNEI come from the germline V gene. CDR3 in DNA: TGTGCCAGCAGGACTAGCGGGAAATACGAGCAGTACTTC. It is translated as CASRTSGKYEQYF.